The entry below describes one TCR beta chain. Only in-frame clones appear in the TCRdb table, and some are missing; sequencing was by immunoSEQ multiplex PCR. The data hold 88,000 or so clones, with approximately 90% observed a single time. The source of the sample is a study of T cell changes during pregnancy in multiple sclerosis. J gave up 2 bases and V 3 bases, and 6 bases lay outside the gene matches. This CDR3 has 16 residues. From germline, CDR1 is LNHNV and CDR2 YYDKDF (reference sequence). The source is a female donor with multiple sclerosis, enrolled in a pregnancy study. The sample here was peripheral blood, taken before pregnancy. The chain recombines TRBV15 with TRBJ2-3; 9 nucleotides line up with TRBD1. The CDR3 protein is CATSSFGTGNTDTQYF. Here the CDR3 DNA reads TGTGCCACCAGCAGCTTTGGGACAGGGAACACAGATACGCAGTATTTT.